This T cell receptor (beta chain) was profiled in a study of blood T cells in healthy people across ages. Sample-barcoded 5' priming and a J-beta primer mix drove a second PCR of 7 to 11 cycles. Samples each returned at least 2.5 million CDR3-containing paired-end reads. TCRdb processed the 5' RACE reads anew with MiXCR; each CDR3 protein has one entry. The table has roughly 800,000 distinct CDR3 sequences, roughly 40% seen once. CDR3 length: 13 residues. CDR1 is MNHEY and CDR2 is SVGEGT in the germline V gene. V dropped 4 bases and J dropped 8 bases, with 14 bases sitting between them. With regard to this clonotype: Its antigen is not known.

Notes on the study in general: What prevented conclusive comparison of naive and antigen-experienced cells was that PBMCs were unsorted.

The sample consisted of blood. The clonotype comes from a man aged 18 to 30 in good health. This chain links TRBV6-2 or TRBV6-3 with TRBJ1-2; D is unclear. The CDR3 coding sequence is TGTGCCAGCAGTTTACAGTCGGGGAACGGCTACACCTTC. Translation gives CASSLQSGNGYTF.